This paragraph reports one T cell receptor beta chain. What antigen it recognizes has not been identified. Per-base quality was not reported, and no clone a single base away is much larger than it. The iRepertoire nested amplicon-rescue multiplex PCR (arm-PCR) platform was used to amplify TCR alpha and beta CDR3 regions from RNA. One-step reverse transcription and amplification used roughly 100-400 ng of tissue mRNA or PBMC total RNA as input. Following bead purification, Illumina adapters were added by a secondary multiplex PCR, and libraries between 200 and 400 bp were gel-purified. Libraries carried internal 6-nucleotide barcodes used for demultiplexing. Libraries were sequenced on an Illumina MiSeq with 2x220 or 2x250 nucleotide paired-end reads. Under the source paper's analysis protocol: Paired reads were merged using FLASH 1.2.11 and aligned with BWA-MEM to the GRCh37 human genome, and TRA and TRB reads were then extracted. V and J assignment used an IMGT-derived reference of cassette sequences and CDR3 motifs that included pseudogenes. Reads were translated in three frames, and productive CDR3s were defined by a C…FGXG motif without stop codons. Unique combinations of V-J cassette pair and CDR3 amino acid sequence were defined as clonotypes. Hamming distance filtering was applied to reads, with thresholds set by the sequence error rate of each sample in mapped regions. Using fastp trimming at Q25 and MiXCR clonotype assembly, TCRdb reanalyzed the public sequencing data and kept in-frame beta chains. One record per CDR3 amino acid sequence lists the most common genes and DNA. Clone size and V and J calls follow TCRdb, not the original study. A total of roughly 120,000 distinct CDR3 sequences appear in this sample, approximately 25% of them only once. The ten biggest clones cover 13% to 15% of the sample.

The sample originates from a study of glioma-infiltrating T cells listed by TCRdb under 2016. General notes on the study: TCR alpha- and beta-chain repertoires were sequenced from glioma tissue, non-neoplastic brain tissue and matched peripheral blood mononuclear cells. To measure how far tissue and blood T-cell populations diverged, each tissue-infiltrating repertoire was compared against the peripheral blood repertoire of the same patient. Three low-grade glioma patients, several primary glioblastoma patients, and three non-glioma patients who contributed non-neoplastic brain tissue made up the paired cohort.

The V end loses 3 bases and the J end loses 4 bases, and a stretch of 12 bases separates them. The CDR3 numbers 15 residues from cysteine through phenylalanine. Only the CDR3 region is kept as DNA, spanning 45 bases read in frame from base 1. Study-level results and caveats: Very few CDR3 sequences were found to be shared between tissue and blood, and this scarcity was attributed to high CDR3 diversity and limited sampling. In non-neoplastic patients, VJ-independent divergence between tissue and blood fell below expectation, whereas in all gliomas, and especially in low-grade gliomas, the divergence rose above expectation. Group comparisons were based on small numbers of patients: three non-neoplastic, three low-grade glioma and about eight glioblastoma patients.

The sequence joins TRBV12-3 or TRBV12-4 to TRBJ2-2; TRBD2 is a weak D gene call, 6 bases matching. The sequence came from a human donor with low-grade glioma or glioblastoma, undergoing nonglioma brain surgery, or in good health (not recorded which). Sequencing input: glioma tissue, nonneoplastic brain tissue, or PBMCs (not recorded which). The nucleotides are TGTGCCAGCAGTTTCGGGGGAGAGGTCACCGGGGAGCTGTTTTTT. Translated, it reads CASSFGGEVTGELFF.